This TCR beta chain originates from a study of cytomegalovirus exposure and HLA in healthy donors. As for the study in general: The same platform was used for the roughly 110 validation repertoires as for the 666 first-cohort repertoires, as reported in a later analysis. Study-wide findings and caveats: Reported results showed that the classifier diagnosed cytomegalovirus status with high specificity and sensitivity. The study flagged some 170 TCR beta chains as cytomegalovirus-associated.

The donors were part of the validation cohort, which consisted of over a hundred subjects and was separate from the first cohort of roughly 620 subjects. Produced via immunoSEQ multiplex PCR; TCRdb's table is partial and in-frame only. The sample lists over 150,000 clones, just under 90% seen once, with about a tenth in the top ten. As for this clone: What it recognizes is unknown.

Trimming shortened V by 10 bases and J by 5 bases, and 14 bases separated the two germline ends. CDR1 is SGHAT and CDR2 is FQNNGV in the germline V gene. The CDR3 totals 12 residues. This TCR was recovered from a woman under 30 in good health and CMV-seropositive. This rearrangement joins TRBV11-2 to TRBJ2-5, with D perhaps matching TRBD2 (6 bases). Sequenced sample: PBMCs. The CDR3 protein is CATRGGSETQYF. The CDR3 nucleotides read TGTGCCACCCGAGGAGGGTCGGAGACCCAGTACTTC.